This TCR beta chain emerged from a study of blood T cell repertoires in COVID-19. TCRdb keeps only in-frame clones here, not all; method: immunoSEQ multiplex PCR. This table holds 70,000 to 95,000 clones, approximately 86% found once. This CDR3 region has 15 residues. V lost 0 bases to trimming and J lost 0 bases, with 8 bases between them. Germline values: CDR1 SGDLS, CDR2 YYNGEE. The material sequenced was peripheral blood. The sequence derives from an older man with acute or convalescent COVID-19. The chain is built from TRBV9 and TRBJ2-3, with D possibly TRBD2 on 6 matching bases. CDR3 sequence: CASSVGAGSTDTQYF. In nucleotides, the CDR3 is TGTGCCAGCAGCGTAGGGGCGGGGAGCACAGATACGCAGTATTTT.